This TCR beta chain was sequenced during a study of PD-1 blockade in mismatch repair-deficient tumors. Across the whole study: Enrolled about 2012-2016, patients had progressing, pretreated mismatch repair-deficient cancers of 12 types.

This clone was picked up a small number of times. Libraries were prepared by immunoSEQ multiplex PCR; TCRdb keeps only in-frame clonotypes and omits some of them. The data show some 17,000 clones, with nearly 85% seen just once and more than 1.5% held by the top ten. With 1 base clipped from V and 6 bases from J, the junction kept 21 bases outside the gene matches. The length of the CDR3 is 19 residues. The germline V gene has CDR1 SGHAT and CDR2 FQNNGV. This TCR derives from an adult with mismatch repair-deficient cancer. The specimen comprised PBMCs, sampled less than 25 weeks after starting pembrolizumab. This sequence joins TRBV11-2 and TRBJ2-7, with 7 bases identical to TRBD2. The CDR3, as DNA: TGTGCCAGCAGCTTAGTTGATTTTCGGCCGGGAGGATTCGTCTCCGAGCAGTACTTC. Translation gives CASSLVDFRPGGFVSEQYF.